Sequencing of this TCR beta chain was carried out in a study of cytomegalovirus exposure and HLA in healthy donors. PCR was performed using 60 Vbeta and 13 Jbeta primers. Here immunoSEQ multiplex PCR was the method, and the copy in TCRdb shows in-frame clones only, minus some. Of approximately 110,000 clones in the sample, approximately 74% were seen once. Healthy donors of bone marrow made up the group. V shed 6 bases and J shed 2 bases, with 14 bases lying between them. This CDR3 has 14 amino acids. Germline CDR1 is MNHEY and CDR2 is SMNVEV (reference sequence). What was sequenced was PBMCs. The V call is TRBV27, the J call TRBJ2-7; the D gene is possibly TRBD2 (7 bases). This TCR was sampled from a woman aged 40 to 50 in good health and CMV-seropositive. Here the CDR3 DNA reads TGTGCCAGCAGAAGGGGAGGGGGAACCTACGAGCAGTACTTC. It yields the protein CASRRGGGTYEQYF.